The clone carrying this T cell receptor (beta chain) occurred many times. This specimen comes from a study of early T cells in non-severe SARS-CoV-2 infection. The V end was cut by 4 bases, the J end by 0 bases, with 3 bases between. Germline loops: CDR1 SGDLS, CDR2 YYNGEE. The CDR3 covers 12 residues. Via MiXCR, TCRdb re-called the 5' RACE reads, giving one row per CDR3 protein. The data show tens of thousands of distinct CDR3 sequences, roughly a tenth seen once. V and J are TRBV9 and TRBJ2-3; D unresolved. Specimen: whole blood. This clonotype was sampled from an adult who was a healthcare worker with PCR-confirmed SARS-CoV-2 infection or an uninfected control (not recorded which). The CDR3 loop reads CASSPSTDTQYF. The CDR3 nucleotides read TGTGCCAGCAGCCCAAGCACAGATACGCAGTATTTT.